These 27 T cell receptor beta chains were all obtained from the same sample, sequenced in a study of T cells after yellow fever vaccination (dated by TCRdb to the late 2010s). The library was generated by 5' RACE. For sequencing, an Illumina HiSeq 2500 was employed. TCRdb cleaned the public reads at Q25 with fastp, built clones with MiXCR and kept in-frame beta chains. Every entry covers one CDR3 protein and lists the most common genes and DNA from its rows. The sample records around 400,000 distinct CDR3 sequences, more than 9% of which are singletons. Roughly 18% of the sample lies in the top ten. The treatment or condition label corresponds to: live attenuated yellow fever vaccine strain. The sequenced sample was PBMCs, obtained on the day of the first yellow fever vaccination. All receptors derive from a man aged 18 to 29 who received the YFV17D yellow fever vaccine.

V gene TRBV12-3 or TRBV12-4 combines with J gene TRBJ2-3; D is possibly TRBD1 or TRBD2 (6 bases each). The germline V and J ends were trimmed by 1 base and 2 bases, with 19 bases remaining between them. There are 18 residues in the CDR3. The CDR3 here is CASSLGRGWGAITDTQYF. Here the CDR3 DNA reads TGTGCCAGCAGTTTAGGTCGTGGATGGGGGGCCATCACAGATACGCAGTATTTT.

The chain recombines TRBV7-9 with TRBJ2-6; D call uncertain. The CDR3 is 17 residues long. CDR1 is SEHNR and CDR2 is FQNEAQ in the germline V gene (reference sequence). V lost 4 bases to trimming and J lost 3 bases, with 16 bases between them. CDR3 residues: CASSSTPRRSGANVLTF. The CDR3 DNA sequence: TGTGCCAGCAGCTCCACTCCTAGGCGGAGTGGGGCCAACGTCCTGACTTTC.

The V gene is TRBV7-2, the J gene TRBJ1-6; tentatively, D is TRBD1 (6 bases). Germline loops: CDR1 SGHTA, CDR2 FQGNSA. V was shortened by 0 bases and J by 5 bases, with 8 bases between the two germline ends. The CDR3 is made up of 15 amino acids. The CDR3 loop is CASSLADRHNSPLHF. CDR3 DNA: TGTGCCAGCAGCTTAGCGGACAGACATAATTCACCCCTCCACTTT.

This chain joins TRBV28 and TRBJ2-3; tentatively, D is TRBD1 or TRBD2 (5 bases each). This CDR3 contains 15 residues. CDR1 is MDHEN and CDR2 is SYDVKM in the germline V gene. V lost 10 bases and J 6 bases, leaving 23 bases between the germline ends. The CDR3 DNA follows: TGTGCCACTACCCTGGGCCAGGGACGCTCGGATACGCAGTATTTT. Its protein product is CATTLGQGRSDTQYF.

CDR3 sequence reads: CAITTIKTSGGVGETQYF. The CDR3 coding sequence is TGTGCCATCACTACTATCAAAACTAGCGGGGGTGTAGGAGAGACCCAGTACTTC. The chain has TRBV12-3 or TRBV12-4 and TRBJ2-5; 11 nucleotides match TRBD2. The CDR3 has 18 amino acids. J lost 4 bases, V lost 10 bases, and 20 bases had no gene match.

This clonotype has a handful of counts. The chain links TRBV20-1 to TRBJ1-6; D ambiguous. CDR1 DFQATT and CDR2 SNEGSKA come from the germline V gene (reference sequence). The CDR3 loop spans 14 amino acids. V lost 6 bases to trimming and J lost 1 base, with 10 bases between them. This CDR3 is CSAPRPSYNSPLHF. CDR3 in DNA: TGCAGTGCCCCGAGGCCATCCTATAATTCACCCCTCCACTTT.

This clonotype was seen only a few times. This chain links TRBV30 with TRBJ2-5, with D unresolved. V lost 5 bases to trimming and J lost 4 bases, with 11 bases between them. The CDR3 contains 12 residues. Germline assignment: CDR1 GTSNPN and CDR2 SVGIG (reference sequence). CDR3 residues: CAWADGRETQYF. The CDR3 region has the DNA TGTGCCTGGGCCGATGGTCGAGAGACCCAGTACTTC.

In its sample, this clonotype was seen many times. The V and J genes are TRBV5-4 and TRBJ1-2; no firm D call. The length of the CDR3 is 14 residues. V lost 0 bases, J lost 2 bases, and 8 bases lay in between. Germline loops: CDR1 SGHNT, CDR2 YYREEE (reference sequence). CDR3 in amino acids: CASSLDLPNYGYTF. CDR3 nucleotides: TGTGCCAGCAGCTTGGACCTGCCGAACTATGGCTACACCTTC.

There are a few counts of this clonotype. The V call is TRBV6-6, the J call TRBJ1-4; 7 bases match TRBD1. CDR3 length equals 13 residues. V shed 10 bases, J shed 8 bases, and the junction held 10 bases outside the gene matches. Germline CDR1 MNHNY, CDR2 SVGAGI (reference sequence). The CDR3 region is CAIRQGGWEKLFF. CDR3 DNA sequence: TGTGCCATCAGACAGGGCGGTTGGGAAAAACTGTTTTTT.

The V gene is TRBV7-9, the J gene TRBJ2-1; 8 nucleotides align to TRBD1. Germline CDR1 SEHNR, CDR2 FQNEAQ (reference sequence). The CDR3 contains 15 residues. V shed 6 bases and J 1 base; nucleotides not matched to a gene: 5. The CDR3 nucleotides read TGTGCCAGCAGAACCGGACAGGGATCCTACAATGAGCAGTTCTTC. It is translated as CASRTGQGSYNEQFF.

This clonotype has a handful of counts. CDR3: CASSPKNGRYEQYF. The CDR3 nucleotides are TGCGCCAGCAGCCCTAAGAACGGGCGCTACGAGCAGTACTTC. The gene calls are TRBV4-1 and TRBJ2-7; D is undetermined. V lost 4 bases and J 3 bases, leaving 13 bases between the germline ends. The CDR3 spans 14 residues. The germline V gene encodes CDR1 MGHRA and CDR2 YSYEKL.

V is TRBV20-1 and J is TRBJ2-3; 11 bases agree with TRBD2. J was trimmed by 6 bases and V by 7 bases; bases with no gene match: 15. Germline V gene sequence: CDR1 DFQATT, CDR2 SNEGSKA (reference sequence). This CDR3 spans 16 amino acids. The CDR3 DNA is TGCAGTGTTGCCCCTTTAGCGGGGGGGCCGAGGGATACGCAGTATTTT. This codes for CSVAPLAGGPRDTQYF.

This clonotype has a handful of counts. The V and J genes are TRBV4-1 and TRBJ2-7; perhaps TRBD1 as D (5 bases). CDR3 length equals 13 residues. The germline V and J ends were trimmed by 1 base and 7 bases, with 11 bases remaining between them. CDR1 and CDR2 from the germline V gene are MGHRA and YSYEKL. CDR3 protein: CASSQVGAPEQYV. The CDR3 DNA reads TGCGCCAGCAGCCAAGTTGGGGCACCTGAGCAGTACGTC.

The genes are TRBV5-8 and TRBJ2-1, with a weak D call TRBD2 (5 bases). Trimming cost V 1 base and J 8 bases, with 19 bases left between them. The CDR3 is 16 residues long. In germline, CDR1 is SGHTS, CDR2 YDEGEE. The CDR3 DNA reads as TGTGCCAGCAGCTTGAAGCAGCGGACCCTCTGGGATGAGCAGTTCTTC. Encoded protein: CASSLKQRTLWDEQFF. The whole variable domain, remainder taken from reference TRBV5-8 and TRBJ2-1, is EAGVTQSPTHLIKTRGQQATLRCSPISGHTSVYWYQQALGLGLQFLLWYDEGEERNRGNFPPRFSGRQFPNYSSELNVNALELEDSALYLCASSLKQRTLWDEQFFGPGTRLTVL.

This clonotype has more than one count but fewer than ten. V usage is TRBV19 and J usage is TRBJ1-5, with 9 bases lining up with TRBD1. The CDR3 totals 18 residues. J gave up 6 bases and V 5 bases, and 17 bases lay outside the gene matches. The germline gives CDR1 LNHDA, CDR2 SQIVND (reference sequence). The CDR3 coding sequence is TGTGCCAGTAGTCCTCAAGCGACAGGGGGTATGTTGGTTCAGCCCCAGCATTTT. Its translation: CASSPQATGGMLVQPQHF.

This clonotype has only a few counts. For the CDR3, the DNA is TGTGCCAGCAGCTTAGATCCCAGCTTTCGTGGCTACACCTTC. Translated, it gives CASSLDPSFRGYTF. The rearrangement links TRBV11-2 to TRBJ1-2; D ambiguous. The CDR3 is 14 residues long. CDR1 SGHAT and CDR2 FQNNGV come from the germline V gene. With 0 bases removed from V and 7 bases from J, the gap between germline ends came to 12 bases.

The chain joins TRBV12-3 or TRBV12-4 to TRBJ2-1; the match to TRBD2 covers 10 bases. The V and J ends lost 6 bases and 7 bases, in that order; junction bases with no gene match: 6. The CDR3 is 14 residues long. This CDR3 is CASSQRGGVNEQFF. CDR3 DNA sequence: TGTGCCAGCAGCCAGCGGGGGGGCGTTAATGAGCAGTTCTTC.

The CDR3 sequence: CASSPRDTDTDTQYF. In DNA form, the CDR3 reads TGCGCCAGCAGCCCCCGGGACACCGACACAGATACGCAGTATTTT. The J gene is TRBJ2-3, the V gene TRBV4-1; TRBD1 might be the D (6 bases). CDR1 and CDR2 (germline): MGHRA, YSYEKL. The CDR3 length is 15 residues. The V and J ends lost 4 bases and 2 bases respectively, with 13 bases between them.

This clonotype has only a few counts. The chain uses TRBV12-3 or TRBV12-4 and TRBJ1-5, with a weak D call TRBD1 (5 bases). This CDR3 contains 17 residues. Trimming removed 3 bases from V and 3 bases from J, with 18 bases in between. Here the CDR3 reads CASSFLVGGTPNQPQHF. CDR3 bases: TGTGCCAGCAGTTTCCTTGTCGGAGGGACCCCCAATCAGCCCCAGCATTTT.

This chain connects TRBV7-2 to TRBJ1-6; D possibly corresponds to TRBD1 (5 bases). This CDR3 spans 13 amino acids. CDR1 is SGHTA, CDR2 FQGNSA, per germline. The ends were cut back, 9 bases at V and 12 bases at J, with 18 bases in the middle. In DNA form, the CDR3 reads TGTGCCAGTATCCCGGGACCTGGGGGACCCCTCCACTTT. Residues: CASIPGPGGPLHF. The entire variable domain, with the rest obtained from reference TRBV7-2 and TRBJ1-6, is as follows: GAGVSQSPSNKVTEKGKDVELRCDPISGHTALYWYRQSLGQGLEFLIYFQGNSAPDKSGLPSDRFSAERTGGSVSTLTIQRTQQEDSAVYLCASIPGPGGPLHFGNGTRLTVT.

In its sample, this clonotype was seen many times. The V and J genes are TRBV27 and TRBJ1-4; the match to TRBD1 covers 7 bases. V lost 6 bases and J lost 7; bases outside the gene matches: 5. This CDR3 comprises 13 residues. Germline V gives CDR1 MNHEY, CDR2 SMNVEV (reference sequence). CDR3 amino acids: CASSVNRGEKLFF. CDR3 coding DNA: TGTGCCAGCAGCGTCAACAGGGGTGAAAAACTGTTTTTT.

At least ten counts were recorded for this clonotype. The rearrangement joins TRBV10-3 to TRBJ2-1; TRBD2 matches at 8 bases. There are 14 residues in the CDR3. The ends lost 8 bases at V and 7 bases at J; junction bases unmatched: 10. Germline CDR1 and CDR2: ENHRY and SYGVKD. In DNA form, the CDR3 reads TGTGCCATCGGAGCCAGCGGGGGAGGAAATGAGCAGTTCTTC. It yields the protein CAIGASGGGNEQFF.

V gene TRBV6-5 combines with J gene TRBJ1-1; D might be TRBD1 (6 bases). Germline V lookup: CDR1 MNHEY, CDR2 SVGAGI. This CDR3 has 16 residues. V was trimmed by 0 bases and J by 5 bases, leaving 16 bases between them. The CDR3 region has the DNA TGTGCCAGCAGTTACTCGACTTCAGGGGCTGGAACTGAAGCTTTCTTT. Amino acids: CASSYSTSGAGTEAFF.

V and J are TRBV16 and TRBJ2-3; 10 positions agree with TRBD2. V lost 6 bases and J lost 5; bases outside the gene matches: 5. Per the germline V gene, CDR1 is KGHSY and CDR2 is FQNENV. The CDR3 sequence is 14 residues long. The CDR3 region is CASRPSGGGDTQYF. Written as DNA, the CDR3 is TGTGCCAGCAGACCTAGCGGGGGTGGAGATACGCAGTATTTT.

This clonotype was seen repeatedly, ten times or more. The CDR3 sequence is CASSLRGGPIDEQFF. CDR3 DNA sequence: TGCGCCAGCAGCTTGCGGGGGGGCCCTATCGATGAGCAGTTCTTC. V is TRBV5-1 and J is TRBJ2-1, with 8 bases matching TRBD2. Germline CDR1 is SGHRS and CDR2 is YFSETQ. This CDR3 has 15 residues. J gave up 8 bases and V 1 base, and 8 bases lay outside the gene matches. The full variable domain, rest sourced from reference TRBV5-1 and TRBJ2-1, is KAGVTQTPRYLIKTRGQQVTLSCSPISGHRSVSWYQQTPGQGLQFLFEYFSETQRNKGNFPGRFSGRQFSNSRSEMNVSTLELGDSALYLCASSLRGGPIDEQFFGPGTRLTVL.

This clonotype has just a few counts. The rearrangement joins TRBV12-3 or TRBV12-4 to TRBJ2-4; unclear D gene. V shed 4 bases and J shed 2 bases, with 0 bases lying between them. The CDR3 covers 11 residues. CDR3 sequence reads: CASSSKNIQYF. The CDR3 DNA reads as TGTGCCAGCAGTTCCAAAAACATTCAGTACTTC.

The chain joins TRBV7-2 to TRBJ2-5; TRBD2 aligns across 9 bases. Germline CDR1 is SGHTA and CDR2 is FQGNSA. Trimming removed 6 bases from V and 2 bases from J; junction bases left unmatched: 13. The CDR3 is 17 amino acids. The CDR3 DNA reads as TGTGCCAGCAGATACACTTCGGGGAGCGGGGGGCAAGAGACCCAGTACTTC. Its translation: CASRYTSGSGGQETQYF.